The sample holds one count of the clone carrying this TCR beta chain. These data originate in a study of blood T cell repertoires in COVID-19. Study-wide context: The samples span acute and convalescent COVID-19 from the United States, Italy and Spain.

Repertoires were generated with immunoSEQ multiplex PCR, while TCRdb's copy carries only in-frame clones and drops some. The sample carries 130,000 or so clones, 80% to 90% recorded once. Germline V gene sequence: CDR1 SGHNT, CDR2 YYREEE (reference sequence). This CDR3 comprises 15 residues. J was trimmed by 4 bases and V by 3 bases; bases with no gene match: 7. V usage is TRBV5-4 and J usage is TRBJ2-1, with 7 positions matching TRBD2. This receptor was taken from an older man with active or convalescent COVID-19. The source material was peripheral blood. The CDR3 here is CASSWGAGEYNEQFF. The CDR3 DNA reads as TGTGCCAGCAGCTGGGGCGCGGGGGAGTACAATGAGCAGTTCTTC.